This T cell receptor beta chain was identified in a study of T cell repertoires in cytomegalovirus infection. Study in general: Matching HLA type and CMV infection were both indicated by public TCR beta signatures. Study-wide results and caveats: There were HLA-C-restricted CMV-specific TCR beta clonotypes dominating the ex vivo response.

On this clonotype itself: Its cognate antigen is unknown.

TCRdb ran MiXCR on the reads and lists one entry per CDR3 protein. The sample records approximately 500,000 distinct CDR3 sequences, 16% being singletons. Trimming took 4 bases from V and 4 from J; bases not matched to a gene: 7. CDR3 size: 15 residues. The germline CDR1 and CDR2 sequences are SQVTM and ANQGSEA. The chain has TRBV29-1 and TRBJ2-1; 10 positions match TRBD2. The TCR comes from a human donor in good health (CMV status not recorded). Some clones in this sample may be carry-over from other donors' samples. The sequencing sample was made of CD8+ T cells from PBMCs. The CDR3 DNA reads TGCAGCGTTGGGGGTAGCGGGGGGATTTACAATGAGCAGTTCTTC. It yields the protein CSVGGSGGIYNEQFF.